This TCR beta chain was recovered during a study of blood T cells in healthy people across ages. Points from the study as a whole: TCR beta diversity per million T cells fell roughly linearly with age.

V was shortened by 1 base and J by 11 bases, with 12 bases between the two germline ends. The germline V gene encodes CDR1 LGHNA and CDR2 YNFKEQ. There are 14 residues in the CDR3. A J-beta primer mix and a sample-barcoded 5' primer were used in a second PCR of roughly 6 to 12 cycles. TCRdb processed the 5' RACE reads anew with MiXCR; each CDR3 protein has one entry. The profile shows about 760,000 distinct CDR3 sequences, 20% to 25% of them singletons. Comment on this clonotype: What it recognizes is unknown.

These data were also reused for a study on T cells of mothers and their children.

What was sequenced was blood. V and J are TRBV4-2 and TRBJ1-6; TRBD1 is a possible D gene (5 bases). This receptor was identified in a boy aged 5-17 years in good health. CDR3 protein: CASSQVTGRAPLHF. Written as DNA, the CDR3 is TGTGCCAGCAGCCAAGTCACAGGCCGGGCACCCCTCCACTTT.